This passage covers 20 T cell receptor beta chains from one sample sequenced in a study of regulatory T cells in long-lasting Graves disease. Time point given: persistent/refractory GD, antithyroid drugs over 5 years with positive TRAb. Scientists built the TCR library using RNA that was extracted from PBMCs. Construction of the TCR beta libraries employed iRepertoire HTBI primers in conjunction with Arm-PCR of CDR3 regions. TCRdb re-analysed the multiplex PCR reads in MiXCR, keeping a single row per CDR3 protein. The sample shows 450,000 or so distinct CDR3 sequences, less than 25% of them seen only once. The specimen comprised peripheral blood mononuclear cells (PBMCs), sampled when the disease was refractory, from a patient treated with antithyroid drugs. The source of these receptors is a female donor with Graves disease.

This clonotype was found a few times. The rearrangement joins TRBV20-1 to TRBJ1-5; 9 bases are shared with TRBD1. CDR3 size: 15 residues. V was clipped by 6 bases and J by 11 bases; unmatched bases: 17. Germline V gives CDR1 DFQATT, CDR2 SNEGSKA (reference sequence). CDR3: CSADTGGLVRSAQHF. CDR3 nucleotides: TGCAGTGCAGACACAGGGGGCTTGGTTCGATCGGCCCAGCATTTT.

J is TRBJ1-5 and V is TRBV20-1; 7 nucleotides align to TRBD1. CDR1 is DFQATT, CDR2 SNEGSKA, per germline (reference sequence). The V segment lost 3 bases and the J segment 5 bases; nucleotides outside the gene matches: 16. The length of the CDR3 is 17 residues. The CDR3, as DNA: TGCAGTGCTAGTATCCCCTTCGGACAGGTTAAGGATCAGCCCCAGCATTTT. Translating it yields CSASIPFGQVKDQPQHF.

The chain joins TRBV3-1 to TRBJ2-5; 7 bases agree with TRBD1. This CDR3 is 16 amino acids long. The V gene end was trimmed by 5 bases and the J gene end by 4 bases; junction bases not matched to a gene: 13. CDR1 and CDR2 (germline): LGHDT, YNNKEL (reference sequence). This chain's CDR3 is CASSWRRGYPPETQYF. The CDR3 bases are TGTGCCAGCAGCTGGCGCAGGGGGTACCCGCCAGAGACCCAGTACTTC.

This clonotype was recorded many times. The J gene is TRBJ2-7, the V gene TRBV2; D may be TRBD2 (6 bases). The CDR3 consists of 16 residues. V was pared by 3 bases and J by 3 bases, with 18 bases between. From germline, CDR1 is SNHLY and CDR2 FYNNEI. The CDR3: CASSDQSRGFIYEQYF. Written as DNA, the CDR3 is TGTGCCAGCAGTGATCAGTCTCGGGGGTTCATCTACGAGCAGTACTTC. Looking up the rest from reference TRBV2 and TRBJ2-7 gives the full variable domain: EPEVTQTPSHQVTQMGQEVILRCVPISNHLYFYWYRQILGQKVEFLVSFYNNEISEKSEIFDDQFSVERPDGSNFTLKIRSTKLEDSAMYFCASSDQSRGFIYEQYFGPGTRLTVT.

This clonotype has ten or more counts. Written as DNA, the CDR3 is TGTGCCAGTTCAGGGACAGGAAGTAACTATGGCTACACCTTC. This translates into CASSGTGSNYGYTF. The gene calls are TRBV19 and TRBJ1-2, with TRBD1 identical over 8 bases. J gave up 1 base and V 8 bases, and 6 bases lay outside the gene matches. CDR3 length: 14 amino acids. Looked up from germline, CDR1 is LNHDA and CDR2 is SQIVND (reference sequence). Full variable domain (missing parts from reference TRBV19 and TRBJ1-2): DGGITQSPKYLFRKEGQNVTLSCEQNLNHDAMYWYRQDPGQGLRLIYYSQIVNDFQKGDIAEGYSVSREKKESFPLTVTSAQKNPTAFYLCASSGTGSNYGYTFGSGTRLTVV.

In its sample, this clonotype was seen a few times. The chain is built from TRBV6-5 and TRBJ1-1; tentatively, D is TRBD1 (6 bases). The ends were cut back, 2 bases at V and 6 bases at J, with 16 bases in the middle. CDR3 length: 15 amino acids. Germline CDR1 is MNHEY and CDR2 is SVGAGI. As DNA, the CDR3 is TGTGCCAGCAGTTACCGAACCGTACAGGGCCCTGAAGCTTTCTTT. Protein sequence: CASSYRTVQGPEAFF.

J is TRBJ1-4 and V is TRBV7-9; 7 bases map to TRBD1. Per the germline V gene, CDR1 is SEHNR and CDR2 is FQNEAQ (reference sequence). The CDR3 is 17 residues long. V gave up 3 bases and J gave up 8 bases; unmatched junction bases: 15. CDR3 in amino acids: CASSLEGAWLGLEKLFF. CDR3 sequence (DNA): TGTGCCAGCAGCTTGGAGGGGGCTTGGCTTGGACTGGAAAAACTGTTTTTT.

V gene TRBV27 combines with J gene TRBJ2-1; TRBD2 agrees at 13 bases. This CDR3 spans 14 amino acids. J was trimmed by 7 bases and V by 4 bases; bases with no gene match: 1. Germline-derived CDR1 and CDR2 are MNHEY and SMNVEV (reference sequence). CDR3 amino acids: CASSWTSGSNEQFF. For the CDR3, the DNA is TGTGCCAGCAGTTGGACTAGCGGGAGTAATGAGCAGTTCTTC.

This clonotype was counted a single time. The chain has TRBV7-2 and TRBJ2-6, with D perhaps given as TRBD1 or TRBD2 (5 bases each). CDR3 length: 15 residues. Trimming took 5 bases from V and 0 from J, leaving 8 bases between them. In germline, CDR1 is SGHTA, CDR2 FQGNSA. The CDR3: CASSVGTSGANVLTF. CDR3 nucleotides: TGTGCCAGCAGCGTTGGGACCTCTGGGGCCAACGTCCTGACTTTC.

In its sample, this clonotype was seen many times. V is TRBV18 and J is TRBJ2-5, with D unresolved. The CDR3 totals 14 residues. Germline V gene lookup returns CDR1 KGHSH and CDR2 LQKENI. V lost 5 bases to trimming and J lost 2 bases, with 12 bases between them. CDR3 sequence: CASSKTEKQETQYF. Here the CDR3 DNA reads TGTGCCAGCTCAAAAACAGAAAAACAAGAGACCCAGTACTTC.

This clonotype was counted a few times. V gene TRBV9 combines with J gene TRBJ1-5; D is unclear. This CDR3 has 14 residues. Trimming took 0 bases from V and 3 from J, leaving 7 bases between them. Looked up from germline, CDR1 is SGDLS and CDR2 is YYNGEE. The CDR3 spells CASSVGSFNQPQHF. CDR3 DNA sequence: TGTGCCAGCAGCGTAGGGAGCTTCAATCAGCCCCAGCATTTT.

This clonotype was detected a few times. This chain joins TRBV20-1 and TRBJ1-5, with D unclear. The CDR3 sequence is 15 residues long. Trimming took off 6 bases at V and 8 bases at J, with 23 bases between the two ends. The V gene's germline CDR1 is DFQATT and CDR2 SNEGSKA (reference sequence). This CDR3 reads CSAMIGAGASEPQHF. DNA for the CDR3: TGCAGTGCCATGATCGGAGCAGGCGCTAGTGAGCCCCAGCATTTT.

The chain employs TRBV13 and TRBJ2-5; perhaps D is TRBD1 or TRBD2 (5 bases each). Gene TRBJ2-1 matches the end of the DNA better, so the J call may be wrong. The CDR3 spans 18 residues. Per germline, CDR1 PRHDT and CDR2 FYEKMQ (reference sequence). CDR3 sequence: CASSLGYSGPGGYNEQFF. For the CDR3, the DNA is TGTGCCAGCAGCTTAGGATATTCGGGGCCAGGCGGATACAATGAGCAGTTCTTC.

The table lists this clonotype with a few counts. The J gene is TRBJ1-2, the V gene TRBV4-1; tentative D call: TRBD1 (6 bases). This CDR3 contains 14 residues. Germline V gives CDR1 MGHRA, CDR2 YSYEKL. V was cut by 0 bases and J by 6 bases, with 11 bases left in between. As DNA, the CDR3 is TGCGCCAGCAGCCAAGAATCGGGGGCGGATGGCTACACCTTC. The encoded protein is CASSQESGADGYTF.

This clonotype has a handful of counts. The genes are TRBV19 and TRBJ2-7; either TRBD1 or TRBD2 may fit D (5 bases each). The CDR3 loop spans 14 amino acids. The V gene lost 4 bases and the J gene lost 3 bases, with 13 bases spanning the gap. Germline CDR1 LNHDA, CDR2 SQIVND (reference sequence). The CDR3 region is CASSRGPGIYEQYF. The CDR3 bases are TGTGCCAGTAGTAGGGGCCCGGGGATCTACGAGCAGTACTTC.

This chain joins TRBV27 and TRBJ2-7, with a possible D match to TRBD2 (5 bases). V lost 5 bases to trimming and J lost 0 bases, with 14 bases between them. Germline CDR1 and CDR2: MNHEY and SMNVEV (reference sequence). CDR3 length: 15 amino acids. In nucleotides, the CDR3 is TGTGCCAGCAGTCCAGCGGAAGCCTTCTCCTACGAGCAGTACTTC. Its translation is CASSPAEAFSYEQYF.

This sequence joins TRBV6-4 and TRBJ2-2; 10 nucleotides line up with TRBD2. Germline CDR1 is MRHNA and CDR2 is SNTAGT. J was trimmed by 8 bases and V by 5 bases; bases with no gene match: 8. The CDR3 contains 15 residues. CDR3 DNA: TGTGCCAGCAGTTACGAACTAGCGGGAAAGGGGGAGCTGTTTTTT. Encoded protein: CASSYELAGKGELFF.

This clonotype was seen ten or more times. The genes are TRBV5-1 and TRBJ1-4, with 9 bases that match TRBD1. CDR1 is SGHRS and CDR2 is YFSETQ in the germline V gene. The ends lost 3 bases at V and 8 bases at J; junction bases unmatched: 14. This CDR3 region has 17 residues. This CDR3 reads CASSSEGTGTGKEKLFF. The CDR3 coding sequence is TGCGCCAGCAGCTCCGAGGGGACCGGGACAGGGAAAGAAAAACTGTTTTTT. Combining the CDR3 with reference TRBV5-1 and TRBJ1-4 gives the whole variable domain KAGVTQTPRYLIKTRGQQVTLSCSPISGHRSVSWYQQTPGQGLQFLFEYFSETQRNKGNFPGRFSGRQFSNSRSEMNVSTLELGDSALYLCASSSEGTGTGKEKLFFGSGTQLSVL.

The rearrangement uses TRBV6-4 and TRBJ2-2, with a weak D call TRBD2 (5 bases). The ends were cut back, 7 bases at V and 2 bases at J, with 14 bases in the middle. Germline CDR1 and CDR2: MRHNA and SNTAGT. The CDR3 totals 15 residues. The CDR3: CASTPGSTNTGELFF. The CDR3 coding sequence is TGTGCCAGCACCCCGGGATCGACCAACACCGGGGAGCTGTTTTTT.

The table lists this clonotype with a count of one. A much more abundant neighbour one base away suggests this may be a read error. The CDR3 bases are TGTGCCAGCAGCGTAGGGGCAGAGGACAGTGAAGCTTTCTTT. It encodes CASSVGAEDSEAFF. The rearrangement joins TRBV9 to TRBJ1-1; tentative D call: TRBD1 (6 bases). The CDR3 runs to 14 residues. Trimming removed 0 bases at V and 7 bases at J, with 13 bases between. Germline V lookup: CDR1 SGDLS, CDR2 YYNGEE.